Included here is one TCR beta chain sequence, with context. What it binds is unknown. With 0 bases removed from V and 6 bases from J, the gap between germline ends came to 6 bases. CDR1 MNHEY and CDR2 SMNVEV come from the germline V gene (reference sequence). The CDR3 consists of 13 residues. Sequencing was performed with immunoSEQ multiplex PCR; in TCRdb, only in-frame clones are kept and a portion is missing. In the table there are about 33,000 clones, 80% to 90% of which are singletons. The sample comes from a study of OX40 agonist ivuxolimab in advanced cancers. Study details: Each dose-escalation patient presented with hepatocellular carcinoma, melanoma, renal cell or head and neck cancer. Having had anti-PD-1, anti-PD-L1 or anti-CTLA-4 therapy before was allowed, and approximately 40% had some. Broader study findings: With doses of 0.1 to 3.0 mg/kg, CD4+ and CD8+ blood T cells had undergone clonal expansion by week 6.

This TCR came from an adult with an advanced solid tumor such as melanoma, head and neck, liver or kidney cancer. The material sequenced was CD4+ or CD8+ T cells sorted from blood, taken in a trial of the OX40 agonist ivuxolimab. The chain recombines TRBV27 with TRBJ1-5; D not resolved. The CDR3 sequence is CASSLSGIQPQHF. Written as DNA, the CDR3 is TGTGCCAGCAGTTTATCAGGGATTCAGCCCCAGCATTTT.